What follows are 12 T cell receptor beta chains derived from one specimen sequenced in a study of OX40 agonist ivuxolimab in advanced cancers. Assay used: immunoSEQ multiplex PCR; TCRdb lists only in-frame clones, some missing. The sample has nearly 65,000 clones; about 91% are singletons. The specimen comprised CD4+ or CD8+ T cells sorted from blood, sampled in a trial of the OX40 agonist ivuxolimab. The receptors originated from an adult with an advanced solid tumor such as melanoma, head and neck, liver or kidney cancer.

The gene calls are TRBV7-9 and TRBJ2-3; D is possibly TRBD1 or TRBD2 (5 bases each). Trimming took off 1 base at V and 4 bases at J, with 15 bases between the two ends. This CDR3 has 16 amino acids. Germline lookup yields CDR1 SEHNR and CDR2 FQNEAQ (reference sequence). The CDR3 protein is CASSLGDGRFADTQYF. The CDR3 region has the DNA TGTGCCAGCAGCTTAGGGGACGGACGGTTCGCAGATACGCAGTATTTT. The variable domain in full, with the rest retrieved from reference TRBV7-9 and TRBJ2-3, is DTGVSQNPRHKITKRGQNVTFRCDPISEHNRLYWYRQTLGQGPEFLTYFQNEAQLEKSRLLSDRFSAERPKGSFSTLEIQRTEQGDSAMYLCASSLGDGRFADTQYFGPGTRLTVL.

This clone was observed a few times. The chain combines TRBV19 with TRBJ1-5, with 7 positions matching TRBD1. After removal of 0 bases from V and 5 bases from J, the junction contained 7 bases not matched to a gene. The CDR3 contains 16 residues. From germline, CDR1 is LNHDA and CDR2 SQIVND (reference sequence). The CDR3 coding sequence is TGTGCCAGTAGTATAGATAGAGGGCAGGGGGATCAGCCCCAGCATTTT. It translates to CASSIDRGQGDQPQHF. Supplemented by reference TRBV19 and TRBJ1-5, the full variable domain reads DGGITQSPKYLFRKEGQNVTLSCEQNLNHDAMYWYRQDPGQGLRLIYYSQIVNDFQKGDIAEGYSVSREKKESFPLTVTSAQKNPTAFYLCASSIDRGQGDQPQHFGDGTRLSIL.

The rearrangement joins TRBV5-6 to TRBJ2-1; a possible D gene is TRBD1 (6 bases). The CDR3 loop spans 18 amino acids. From germline, CDR1 is SGHDT and CDR2 YYEEEE. V lost 0 bases, J lost 0 bases, and 16 bases lay in between. The CDR3 here is CASSLVGQGSFSYNEQFF. As DNA, the CDR3 is TGTGCCAGCAGCTTGGTTGGGCAGGGGTCTTTCTCCTACAATGAGCAGTTCTTC.

The chain is built from TRBV4-2 and TRBJ2-7; D not certain. The V gene lost 1 base and the J gene lost 6 bases, with 7 bases spanning the gap. The germline V gene encodes CDR1 LGHNA and CDR2 YNFKEQ. This CDR3 comprises 12 residues. The CDR3 bases are TGTGCCAGCAGCCAAGGCACGCTCGAGCAGTACTTC. Translated, it gives CASSQGTLEQYF.

The chain carries TRBV7-6 and TRBJ2-4, with 9 positions matching TRBD1. The CDR3 loop spans 19 amino acids. The J segment lost 5 bases and the V segment lost 1 base, leaving 15 bases of the junction unmatched. Per germline, CDR1 SGHVS and CDR2 FNYEAQ. The CDR3 here is CASSLGFGRQGGFENIQYF. CDR3 sequence (DNA): TGTGCCAGCAGCTTAGGGTTTGGGCGACAGGGGGGTTTCGAAAACATTCAGTACTTC.

The chain uses TRBV11-3 and TRBJ2-1; TRBD1 matches at 7 bases. V lost 1 base and J lost 4; bases outside the gene matches: 10. Germline V gene lookup returns CDR1 SGHNT and CDR2 YENEEA. This CDR3 has 17 amino acids. The CDR3 DNA sequence: TGTGCCAGCAGCTTAGCGGGGAGAGGGGGCAGGTACAATGAGCAGTTCTTC. This codes for CASSLAGRGGRYNEQFF.

The CDR3 DNA follows: TGTGCCAGCAGCCCCGGGTCGGGGGGGCCTCTTTACGTC. It translates to CASSPGSGGPLYV. The rearrangement links TRBV7-6 to TRBJ2-7, with TRBD2 matching 8 bases. The CDR3 is made up of 13 amino acids. Trimming at V came to 5 bases and at J to 13 bases, leaving 13 bases not matched to a gene. Germline V gene data show CDR1 as SGHVS and CDR2 as FNYEAQ.

This chain's CDR3 is CASSSTGTDNYGYTF. CDR3 DNA sequence: TGTGCCAGCAGCTCCACCGGGACAGATAACTATGGCTACACCTTC. This chain uses TRBV7-3 with TRBJ1-2, with 7 positions matching TRBD1. Trimming took 4 bases from V and 1 from J; bases not matched to a gene: 6. The CDR3 spans 15 residues. Germline assignment: CDR1 SGHTA and CDR2 FQGTGA.

The rearrangement uses TRBV5-4 and TRBJ2-3; 8 bases agree with TRBD2. CDR1 SGHNT and CDR2 YYREEE come from the germline V gene (reference sequence). This CDR3 comprises 15 residues. After removal of 0 bases from V and 6 bases from J, the junction contained 6 bases not matched to a gene. CDR3 nucleotide sequence: TGTGCCAGCAGCTTGGAAGCGGGGGAGTTGGATACGCAGTATTTT. It translates to CASSLEAGELDTQYF. The entire variable domain, with the rest obtained from reference TRBV5-4 and TRBJ2-3, is as follows: ETGVTQSPTHLIKTRGQQVTLRCSSQSGHNTVSWYQQALGQGPQFIFQYYREEENGRGNFPPRFSGLQFPNYSSELNVNALELDDSALYLCASSLEAGELDTQYFGPGTRLTVL.

This chain connects TRBV7-9 to TRBJ2-7; no clear D. The CDR3 is 13 amino acids. V was pared by 5 bases and J by 5 bases, with 13 bases between. From germline, CDR1 is SEHNR and CDR2 FQNEAQ (reference sequence). CDR3 bases: TGTGCCAGCAGCATACTCGGGCCCAACGAGCAGTACGTC. It specifies CASSILGPNEQYV.

The chain uses TRBV9 and TRBJ1-1; D is perhaps TRBD1 (6 bases). V lost 0 bases and J lost 0, with 9 bases in between. This CDR3 is 15 amino acids long. Germline V gene sequence: CDR1 SGDLS, CDR2 YYNGEE. The CDR3 spells CASSVGRDMNTEAFF. The CDR3 DNA follows: TGTGCCAGCAGCGTAGGCAGGGACATGAACACTGAAGCTTTCTTT. The variable domain in full, completed from reference TRBV9 and TRBJ1-1, reads DSGVTQTPKHLITATGQRVTLRCSPRSGDLSVYWYQQSLDQGLQFLIQYYNGEERAKGNILERFSAQQFPDLHSELNLSSLELGDSALYFCASSVGRDMNTEAFFGQGTRLTVV.

The CDR3 bases are TGTGCCAGTAGTTGGGGGACGGGGAATCAGCCCCAGCATTTT. Translation: CASSWGTGNQPQHF. V usage is TRBV19 and J usage is TRBJ1-5, with D maybe TRBD1 (5 bases). The CDR3 is made up of 14 amino acids. From germline, CDR1 is LNHDA and CDR2 SQIVND (reference sequence). The V and J ends lost 5 bases and 4 bases respectively, with 12 bases between them.